The 17 T cell receptor beta chains listed next were all sequenced from one sample in a study of T cells in Graves' hyperthyroidism and ophthalmopathy. The source material, RNA transcripts, was used to amplify TCR beta CDR3 regions. First-round RT-PCR targeting the TCR CDR3 was performed with the HTBI primer set. TCRdb ran MiXCR on the multiplex PCR reads and lists one entry per CDR3 protein. Altogether about 300,000 distinct CDR3 sequences are present, less than 20% being singletons, with the ten largest covering about two fifths. The specimen sequenced was blood. These receptors all come from a man aged 50 to 59 with Graves' ophthalmopathy.

With regard to this clonotype: A much larger clone differs from this one at a single base, so this may be a read error. The chain recombines TRBV28 with TRBJ1-2, with TRBD1 as a possible D gene (6 bases). Germline V lookup: CDR1 MDHEN, CDR2 SYDVKM. This CDR3 spans 14 amino acids. CDR3 sequence: CAGSPFRDTYGYTF. In nucleotides, the CDR3 is TGTGCCGGCAGCCCCTTCCGGGACACCTATGGCTACACCTTC.

The chain is built from TRBV7-8 and TRBJ2-6, with D possibly called TRBD1 or TRBD2 (5 bases each). V dropped 10 bases and J dropped 1 base, with 14 bases sitting between them. There are 15 residues in the CDR3. Germline V gives CDR1 SGHVS, CDR2 FQNEAQ. For the CDR3, the DNA is TGTGCCATGGGACGGGGCCCATCTGGGGCCAACGTCCTGACTTTC. Amino acid sequence: CAMGRGPSGANVLTF.

The chain combines TRBV30 with TRBJ2-7; 8 nucleotides align to TRBD1. Germline V CDR1 and CDR2: GTSNPN, SVGIG (reference sequence). The CDR3 length is 14 residues. Trimming removed 8 bases from V and 6 bases from J; junction bases left unmatched: 15. The CDR3 region is CAVTARAGGVEQYF. In DNA form, the CDR3 reads TGTGCCGTCACGGCAAGGGCAGGGGGCGTCGAGCAGTACTTC.

This clonotype was found many times. V usage is TRBV6-1 and J usage is TRBJ1-6; D is undetermined. Germline V CDR1 and CDR2: MNHNS, SASEGT. Trimming took off 3 bases at V and 9 bases at J, with 15 bases between the two ends. The length of the CDR3 is 15 residues. The CDR3 region has the DNA TGTGCCAGCAGTGATTCGCACCCTTCAAGTTCACCCCTCCACTTT. Translating gives CASSDSHPSSSPLHF.

The chain employs TRBV3-1 and TRBJ1-2; a possible D gene is TRBD1 (5 bases). Germline lookup yields CDR1 LGHDT and CDR2 YNNKEL (reference sequence). This CDR3 region has 15 residues. The ends were cut back, 0 bases at V and 8 bases at J, with 16 bases in the middle. The CDR3 loop is CASSQEGRGGGGYTF. The CDR3 DNA reads TGTGCCAGCAGCCAAGAAGGTCGGGGGGGAGGCGGCTACACCTTC.

The sample holds many counts of this clonotype. The chain carries TRBV3-1 and TRBJ2-7; TRBD1 might be the D (5 bases). Germline CDR1 is LGHDT and CDR2 is YNNKEL (reference sequence). The CDR3 length is 16 residues. Trimming stripped 0 bases from V and 2 bases from J, with 14 bases between. The chain's CDR3 is CASSQDHGAGAYEQYF. The CDR3 DNA reads as TGTGCCAGCAGCCAAGATCATGGGGCAGGCGCCTACGAGCAGTACTTC.

This clonotype was found many times. The chain is built from TRBV28 and TRBJ1-5; D uncertain. V gave up 1 base and J gave up 0 bases, with 1 base separating them. There are 13 residues in the CDR3. The germline CDR1 and CDR2 sequences are MDHEN and SYDVKM. CDR3 residues: CASSLYSNQPQHF. In nucleotides, the CDR3 is TGTGCCAGCAGTTTATATAGCAATCAGCCCCAGCATTTT.

This rearrangement joins TRBV2 to TRBJ2-1, with TRBD2 matching over 13 bases. The J segment lost 2 bases and the V segment lost 6 bases, leaving 7 bases of the junction unmatched. This CDR3 region has 17 residues. Germline CDR1 SNHLY, CDR2 FYNNEI. CDR3 region: CASSRTSGRSPYNEQFF. The CDR3 DNA reads as TGTGCCAGCAGCAGGACTAGCGGGAGAAGTCCCTACAATGAGCAGTTCTTC.

The chain is built from TRBV28 and TRBJ1-1; D unresolved. CDR3 size: 13 residues. Trimming left V 7 bases short and J 3 bases short, with 12 bases between. Germline CDR1 reads MDHEN; CDR2 reads SYDVKM. The CDR3 spells CASTITMDTEAFF. The CDR3 DNA is TGTGCCAGCACCATTACCATGGACACTGAAGCTTTCTTT. Filled out from reference TRBV28 and TRBJ1-1, the complete variable domain reads DVKVTQSSRYLVKRTGEKVFLECVQDMDHENMFWYRQDPGLGLRLIYFSYDVKMKEKGDIPEGYSVSREKKERFSLILESASTNQTSMYLCASTITMDTEAFFGQGTRLTVV.

This clonotype appeared a few times. The chain recombines TRBV7-9 with TRBJ2-1; unclear D gene. The CDR3 has 11 amino acids. V gave up 5 bases and J gave up 8 bases, with 7 bases separating them. Germline values: CDR1 SEHNR, CDR2 FQNEAQ (reference sequence). CDR3 loop: CASSPLDEQFF. The CDR3 region has the DNA TGTGCCAGCAGCCCCCTCGATGAGCAGTTCTTC.

This clonotype came up many times. V usage is TRBV2 and J usage is TRBJ2-7, with D perhaps matching TRBD2 (6 bases). Trimming removed 8 bases at V and 0 bases at J, with 17 bases between. In germline, CDR1 is SNHLY, CDR2 FYNNEI. The CDR3 runs to 15 residues. CDR3 residues: CASGSDGDFSYEQYF. CDR3 sequence (DNA): TGTGCCAGCGGAAGTGATGGGGACTTCTCCTACGAGCAGTACTTC.

The chain's CDR3 is CASSQGYGNQPQHF. CDR3 DNA sequence: TGTGCCAGCAGCCAGGGGTACGGCAATCAGCCCCAGCATTTT. This chain connects TRBV12-3 or TRBV12-4 to TRBJ1-5, with D perhaps TRBD1 (6 bases). Trimming pared 6 bases from V and 2 bases from J, leaving 11 bases between. The CDR3 sequence is 14 residues long.

This clonotype was picked up many times. V gene TRBV2 combines with J gene TRBJ2-1; 7 bases align to TRBD2. The V segment lost 7 bases and the J segment 13 bases; nucleotides outside the gene matches: 13. Germline lookup yields CDR1 SNHLY and CDR2 FYNNEI. The CDR3 consists of 13 residues. CDR3 protein: CASTSDHGGDQFF. In DNA, the CDR3 is TGTGCCAGCACCTCCGACCATGGGGGGGACCAGTTCTTC. Full variable domain (outside the CDR3, taken from reference TRBV2 and TRBJ2-1): EPEVTQTPSHQVTQMGQEVILRCVPISNHLYFYWYRQILGQKVEFLVSFYNNEISEKSEIFDDQFSVERPDGSNFTLKIRSTKLEDSAMYFCASTSDHGGDQFFGPGTRLTVL.

This rearrangement joins TRBV6-1 to TRBJ2-1, with D possibly TRBD2 on 6 matching bases. V lost 6 bases and J 6 bases, leaving 15 bases between the germline ends. Per the germline V gene, CDR1 is MNHNS and CDR2 is SASEGT. The CDR3 contains 14 residues. The CDR3 loop reads CASSRPGLSNEQFF. CDR3 coding DNA: TGTGCCAGCAGCCGACCGGGACTGTCCAATGAGCAGTTCTTC.

This clonotype was counted a few times. The chain joins TRBV27 to TRBJ1-4, with TRBD1 identical over 10 bases. CDR1 is MNHEY, CDR2 SMNVEV, per germline (reference sequence). V shed 8 bases, J shed 8 bases, and the junction held 8 bases outside the gene matches. The CDR3 covers 14 residues. CDR3 in DNA: TGTGCCAGCGCCTCAGGGACAGGGGTCGAAAAACTGTTTTTT. It translates to CASASGTGVEKLFF.

This clonotype was found a few times. The chain employs TRBV5-1 and TRBJ1-1; the match to TRBD1 covers 10 bases. The CDR3 has 13 residues. After removal of 5 bases from V and 10 bases from J, the junction contained 8 bases not matched to a gene. Looked up from germline, CDR1 is SGHRS and CDR2 is YFSETQ. The CDR3 bases are TGCGCCAGCAGTCAAGACAGGGGGCGCATAGCTTTCTTT. Protein product: CASSQDRGRIAFF.

This clonotype was observed at least ten times. The gene calls are TRBV12-3 or TRBV12-4 and TRBJ1-2; D may be TRBD1 (5 bases). This CDR3 region has 15 residues. Trimming removed 2 bases from V and 7 bases from J, with 17 bases in between. The CDR3 loop is CASSLKGQGEGGYTF. The CDR3, as DNA: TGTGCCAGCAGTTTAAAGGGTCAGGGTGAGGGTGGCTACACCTTC.